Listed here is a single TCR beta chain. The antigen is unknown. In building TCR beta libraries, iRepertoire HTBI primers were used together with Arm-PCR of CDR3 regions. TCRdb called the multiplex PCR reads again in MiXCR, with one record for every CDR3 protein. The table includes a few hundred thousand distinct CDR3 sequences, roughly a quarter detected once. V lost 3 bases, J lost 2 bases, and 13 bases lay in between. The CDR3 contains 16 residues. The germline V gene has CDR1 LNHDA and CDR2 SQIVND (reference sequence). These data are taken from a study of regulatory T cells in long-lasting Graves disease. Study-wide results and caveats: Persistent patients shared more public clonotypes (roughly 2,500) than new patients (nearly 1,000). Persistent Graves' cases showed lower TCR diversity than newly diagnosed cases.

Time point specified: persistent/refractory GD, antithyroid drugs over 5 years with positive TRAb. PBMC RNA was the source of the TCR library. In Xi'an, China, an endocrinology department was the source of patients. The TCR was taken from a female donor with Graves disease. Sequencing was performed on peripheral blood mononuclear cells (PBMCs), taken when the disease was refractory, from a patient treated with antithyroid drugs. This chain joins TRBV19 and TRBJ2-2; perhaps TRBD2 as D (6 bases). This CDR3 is CASSISGLTNTGELFF. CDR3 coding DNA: TGTGCCAGTAGTATTTCGGGACTCACTAACACCGGGGAGCTGTTTTTT.